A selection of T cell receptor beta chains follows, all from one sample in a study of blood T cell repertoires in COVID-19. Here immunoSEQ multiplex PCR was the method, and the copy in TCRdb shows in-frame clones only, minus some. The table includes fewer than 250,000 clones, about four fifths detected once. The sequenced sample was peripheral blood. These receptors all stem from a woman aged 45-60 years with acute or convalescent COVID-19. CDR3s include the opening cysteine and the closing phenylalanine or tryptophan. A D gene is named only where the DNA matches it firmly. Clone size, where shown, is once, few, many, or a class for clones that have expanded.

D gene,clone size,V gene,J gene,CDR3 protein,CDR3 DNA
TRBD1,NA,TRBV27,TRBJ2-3,CASSVGQFLRGRDTQYF,TGTGCCAGCAGCGTCGGACAGTTTCTAAGGGGGCGGGATACGCAGTATTTT
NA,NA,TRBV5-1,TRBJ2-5,CASSPEPPGETQYF,TGCGCCAGCAGCCCCGAGCCGCCCGGGGAGACCCAGTACTTC
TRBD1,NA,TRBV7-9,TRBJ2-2,CASSRPVGQGAKGELFF,TGTGCCAGCAGCCGGCCGGTGGGACAGGGGGCAAAGGGGGAGCTGTTTTTT
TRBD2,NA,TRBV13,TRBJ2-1,CASSLVPGLAGGYNEQFF,TGTGCCAGCAGCTTAGTCCCGGGACTAGCGGGAGGATACAATGAGCAGTTCTTC
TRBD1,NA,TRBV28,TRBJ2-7,CASSDDRGLSYEQYF,TGTGCCAGCAGTGACGACAGGGGGCTCTCCTACGAGCAGTACTTC
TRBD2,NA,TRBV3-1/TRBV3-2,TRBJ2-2,CASSHLGLARAGELFF,TGTGCCAGCAGCCATCTCGGACTAGCGAGGGCCGGGGAGCTGTTTTTT
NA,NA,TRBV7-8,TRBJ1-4,CASSFGGRVREKLFF,TGTGCCAGCAGCTTCGGCGGCAGGGTCCGTGAAAAACTGTTTTTT
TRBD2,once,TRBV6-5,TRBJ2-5,CASSYGLAGGQETQYF,TGTGCCAGCAGTTACGGACTAGCGGGAGGGCAAGAGACCCAGTACTTC
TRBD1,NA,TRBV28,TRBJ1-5,CASRLPGQRYQPQHF,TGTGCCAGCAGGCTACCGGGACAGAGATATCAGCCCCAGCATTTT
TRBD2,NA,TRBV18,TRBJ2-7,CASSPSGRAYEQYF,TGTGCCAGCTCACCTAGCGGGAGGGCCTACGAGCAGTACTTC
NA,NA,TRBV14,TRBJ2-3,CASSHSTDTQYF,TGTGCCAGTAGCCACAGTACAGATACGCAGTATTTT
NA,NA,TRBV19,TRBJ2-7,CASSIGHDKDEQYF,TGTGCCAGTAGTATAGGTCACGACAAAGACGAGCAGTACTTC
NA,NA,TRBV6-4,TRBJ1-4,CASSDSGLINEKLFF,TGTGCCAGCAGTGACTCGGGACTGATTAATGAAAAACTGTTTTTT
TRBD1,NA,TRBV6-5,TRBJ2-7,CASSTNRGAYEQYF,TGTGCCAGCAGTACTAACAGGGGCGCCTACGAGCAGTACTTC
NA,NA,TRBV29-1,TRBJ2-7,CSVVGDPGGEQYF,TGCAGCGTTGTCGGGGATCCCGGGGGCGAGCAGTACTTC
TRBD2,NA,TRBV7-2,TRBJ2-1,CASSSREAGMMNEQFF,TGTGCCAGCAGCTCCCGTGAAGCGGGGATGATGAATGAGCAGTTCTTC
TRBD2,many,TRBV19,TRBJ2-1,CASSRTSGPLGEQFF,TGTGCCAGTAGTAGGACTAGCGGGCCTCTCGGTGAGCAGTTCTTC
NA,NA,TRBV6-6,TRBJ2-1,CASSTRQKDEQFF,TGTGCCAGCAGTACGCGACAGAAGGATGAGCAGTTCTTC
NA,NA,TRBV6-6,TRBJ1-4,CASGDEKLFF,TGTGCCAGCGGAGATGAAAAACTGTTTTTT
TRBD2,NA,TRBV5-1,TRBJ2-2,CASSRPSGTAPGELFF,TGCGCCAGCAGCCGACCTAGCGGGACGGCCCCCGGGGAGCTGTTTTTT
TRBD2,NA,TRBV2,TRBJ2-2,CASSVSGGLGELFF,TGTGCCAGCAGTGTTTCGGGAGGGCTCGGGGAGCTGTTTTTT
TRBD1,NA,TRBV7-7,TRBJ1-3,CASSLDGQVSGNTIYF,TGTGCCAGCAGCTTAGATGGACAGGTCTCTGGAAACACCATATATTTT
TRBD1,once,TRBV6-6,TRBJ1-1,CASREQGGSMNTEAFF,TGTGCCAGCAGGGAACAGGGGGGTTCTATGAACACTGAAGCTTTCTTT
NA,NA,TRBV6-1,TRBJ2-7,CASSDPLYEQYF,TGTGCCAGCAGTGACCCACTCTACGAGCAGTACTTC
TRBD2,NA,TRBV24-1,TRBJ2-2,CATGVPSGGPSNTGELFF,TGTGCCACAGGGGTACCTAGCGGGGGCCCCTCAAACACCGGGGAGCTGTTTTTT
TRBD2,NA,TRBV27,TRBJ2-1,CASRPLAGVHNEQFF,TGTGCCAGCAGACCACTAGCGGGAGTCCACAATGAGCAGTTCTTC
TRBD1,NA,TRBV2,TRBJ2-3,CASSLDRGRTDTQYF,TGTGCCAGCAGTCTTGACAGGGGGCGCACAGATACGCAGTATTTT
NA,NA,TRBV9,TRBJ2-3,CASSEEVTTDTQYF,TGTGCCAGCAGCGAGGAGGTGACCACAGATACGCAGTATTTT
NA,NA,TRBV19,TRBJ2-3,CASSTLADTTDTQYF,TGTGCCAGTAGTACCTTAGCGGACACCACAGATACGCAGTATTTT
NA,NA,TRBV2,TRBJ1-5,CASSDGQYNQPQHF,TGTGCCAGCAGTGATGGGCAGTACAATCAGCCCCAGCATTTT
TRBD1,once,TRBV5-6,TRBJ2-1,CASILRDREDEQFF,TGTGCCAGCATCCTCCGGGACAGGGAGGATGAGCAGTTCTTC
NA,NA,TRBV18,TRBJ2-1,CASSPPVAHPRDEQFF,TGTGCCAGCTCACCACCGGTAGCGCACCCGAGGGATGAGCAGTTCTTC
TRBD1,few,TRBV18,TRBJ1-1,CASSRDRGAEAFF,TGTGCCAGCTCACGGGACAGGGGAGCTGAAGCTTTCTTT
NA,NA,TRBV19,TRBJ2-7,CASSKGPSSYEQYF,TGTGCCAGTAGTAAGGGGCCGAGCTCCTACGAGCAGTACTTC
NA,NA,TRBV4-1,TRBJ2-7,CASSQEFTGLLYEQYF,TGCGCCAGCAGCCAAGAGTTTACGGGACTTCTATACGAGCAGTACTTC
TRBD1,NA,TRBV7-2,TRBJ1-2,CASSPRQGVGGYTF,TGTGCCAGCAGCCCCCGACAGGGAGTAGGTGGCTACACCTTC
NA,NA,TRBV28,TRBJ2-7,CASSPDLYKSSYEQYF,TGTGCCAGCAGTCCAGACTTATACAAGAGCTCCTACGAGCAGTACTTC
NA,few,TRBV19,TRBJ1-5,CAAKVRHVSNQPQHF,TGTGCCGCCAAAGTTCGACATGTTAGCAATCAGCCCCAGCATTTT
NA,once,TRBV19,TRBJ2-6,CASTQSGANVLTF,TGTGCCAGTACTCAGTCTGGGGCCAACGTCCTGACTTTC
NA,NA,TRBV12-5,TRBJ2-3,CASGLPAGLPSVDTQYF,TGTGCTAGTGGTTTGCCCGCCGGACTTCCCTCCGTAGATACGCAGTATTTT
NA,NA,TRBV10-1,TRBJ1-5,CASSESESPQHF,TGCGCCAGCAGTGAGTCAGAGTCGCCCCAGCATTTT
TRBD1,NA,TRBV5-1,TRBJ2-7,CASSPGQQYEQYF,TGCGCCAGTTCCCCGGGACAGCAATACGAGCAGTACTTC
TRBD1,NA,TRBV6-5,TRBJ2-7,CASSLTGALTYEQYF,TGTGCCAGCAGCCTAACAGGGGCCCTAACCTACGAGCAGTACTTC
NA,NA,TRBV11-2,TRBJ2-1,CASSLDLRGNEQFF,TGTGCCAGCAGCTTAGACCTAAGGGGGAATGAGCAGTTCTTC
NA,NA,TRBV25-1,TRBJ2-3,CASSPISDGTDTQYF,TGTGCCAGCAGTCCCATCAGCGACGGCACAGATACGCAGTATTTT
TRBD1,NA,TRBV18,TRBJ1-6,CASSTGGLGNSPLHF,TGTGCCAGCTCAACAGGGGGCTTGGGTAATTCACCCCTCCACTTT
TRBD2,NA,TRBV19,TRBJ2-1,CASSIIAGVKYNEQFF,TGTGCCAGTAGTATTATAGCGGGAGTTAAGTACAATGAGCAGTTCTTC
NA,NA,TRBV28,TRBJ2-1,CASSSLAGSSYNEQFF,TGTGCCAGCAGTTCCCTCGCGGGGAGCTCCTACAATGAGCAGTTCTTC
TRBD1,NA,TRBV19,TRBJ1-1,CASGGQGGRTEAFF,TGTGCCAGTGGGGGACAGGGAGGTAGAACTGAAGCTTTCTTT
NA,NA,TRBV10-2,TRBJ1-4,CASSASQGGKLFF,TGCGCCAGCAGTGCCAGCCAGGGTGGGAAACTGTTTTTT
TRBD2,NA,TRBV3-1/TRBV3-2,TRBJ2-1,CASSPGTSGSTYNEQFF,TGTGCCAGCAGCCCCGGGACTAGCGGGAGCACCTACAATGAGCAGTTCTTC
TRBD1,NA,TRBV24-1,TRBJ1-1,CATSDSTGGQNTEAFF,TGTGCCACCAGTGATTCAACAGGGGGACAGAACACTGAAGCTTTCTTT
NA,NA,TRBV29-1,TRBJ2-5,CSVAGHYGETQYF,TGCAGCGTTGCGGGTCATTACGGGGAGACCCAGTACTTC
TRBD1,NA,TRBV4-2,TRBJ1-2,CASSLKSGTAYGYTF,TGTGCCAGCAGCCTCAAATCGGGGACAGCCTATGGCTACACCTTC
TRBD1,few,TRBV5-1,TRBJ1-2,CASSRQGEDYGYTF,TGCGCCAGCAGCCGACAGGGGGAGGACTATGGCTACACCTTC
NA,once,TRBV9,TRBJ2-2,CASSLNPGGELFF,TGTGCCAGCAGCCTAAACCCGGGCGGGGAGCTGTTTTTT
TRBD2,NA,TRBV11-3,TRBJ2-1,CASSLDPPTSGNEQFF,TGTGCCAGCAGCTTAGATCCGCCGACTAGCGGTAATGAGCAGTTCTTC